The 23 T cell receptor beta chains below come from one sample, sequenced in a study of blood T cell repertoires in COVID-19. This table comes from immunoSEQ multiplex PCR, and its TCRdb copy is limited to in-frame clones, with some not included. This sample has about 140,000 clones; around 83% occur once, and the top ten carry around 9.5%. Sequencing was done on a sample of peripheral blood. The receptors originated from a man aged 30 to 39 with COVID-19, enrolled during active disease.

The rearrangement uses TRBV3-1 (or the pseudogene TRBV3-2) and TRBJ1-5; D unresolved. V was clipped by 2 bases and J by 4 bases, with 12 bases between them. Per the germline V gene, CDR1 is LGHDT and CDR2 is YNNKEL (reference sequence). This CDR3 is built from 15 residues. The CDR3 sequence: CASSQTLTGNQPQHF. The CDR3 DNA reads TGTGCCAGCAGCCAAACGCTAACGGGGAATCAGCCCCAGCATTTT.

The chain is built from TRBV6-5 and TRBJ1-2, with D tentatively TRBD1 (5 bases). V gave up 0 bases and J gave up 7 bases, with 15 bases separating them. CDR3 length: 15 amino acids. Per the germline V gene, CDR1 is MNHEY and CDR2 is SVGAGI. CDR3 amino acids: CASSYSGGELRGYTF. The DNA for the CDR3 is TGTGCCAGCAGTTACTCGGGAGGGGAACTACGTGGCTACACCTTC.

The chain is built from TRBV18 and TRBJ1-5; TRBD1 matches at 8 bases. The germline V gene encodes CDR1 KGHSH and CDR2 LQKENI. The CDR3 length is 17 residues. J was trimmed by 2 bases and V by 4 bases; bases with no gene match: 10. The CDR3 sequence is CASSQTGVGLGNQPQHF. CDR3 DNA: TGTGCCAGCTCACAGACAGGGGTCGGTCTGGGCAATCAGCCCCAGCATTTT.

The chain joins TRBV14 to TRBJ2-7; 8 bases line up with TRBD2. Germline V gene sequence: CDR1 SGHDN, CDR2 FVKESK. The CDR3 sequence is 14 residues long. Losses at the gene ends were 1 base for V and 3 bases for J; bases not matched to a gene: 2. The CDR3 DNA reads TGTGCCAGCAGCCAAGTGCTAGCGGGCTACGAGCAGTACTTC. Translation gives CASSQVLAGYEQYF.

The V and J genes are TRBV18 and TRBJ1-5, with D possibly TRBD1 on 5 matching bases. Trimming took off 3 bases at V and 1 base at J, with 10 bases between the two ends. Germline CDR1 is KGHSH and CDR2 is LQKENI. CDR3 length: 15 amino acids. The CDR3: CASSPQGYSNQPQHF. The CDR3 DNA sequence: TGTGCCAGCTCACCGCAGGGTTACAGCAATCAGCCCCAGCATTTT.

V and J are TRBV5-4 and TRBJ1-1, with 8 bases that match TRBD1. CDR3 size: 15 residues. Trimming removed 4 bases from V and 3 bases from J; junction bases left unmatched: 8. The germline CDR1 and CDR2 sequences are SGHNT and YYREEE (reference sequence). CDR3 nucleotides: TGTGCCAGCAGCGGCGACAGGGGTAGAGACACTGAAGCTTTCTTT. Amino acid sequence: CASSGDRGRDTEAFF.

Here the CDR3 reads CASSFGQGLGYTF. The CDR3 bases are TGTGCCAGCAGCTTTGGACAGGGATTAGGCTACACCTTC. The genes are TRBV12-3 or TRBV12-4 and TRBJ1-2; 8 bases align to TRBD1. Trimming removed 6 bases from V and 8 bases from J; junction bases left unmatched: 8. There are 13 residues in the CDR3.

V usage is TRBV2 and J usage is TRBJ2-3; 15 bases agree with TRBD2. The CDR3 sequence is 15 residues long. Germline V lookup: CDR1 SNHLY, CDR2 FYNNEI. The V and J ends lost 5 bases and 4 bases, in that order; junction bases with no gene match: 1. CDR3 region: CASSRTSGRADTQYF. The CDR3 region has the DNA TGTGCCAGCAGTAGGACTAGCGGGAGGGCAGATACGCAGTATTTT. The entire variable domain, with the rest obtained from reference TRBV2 and TRBJ2-3, is as follows: EPEVTQTPSHQVTQMGQEVILRCVPISNHLYFYWYRQILGQKVEFLVSFYNNEISEKSEIFDDQFSVERPDGSNFTLKIRSTKLEDSAMYFCASSRTSGRADTQYFGPGTRLTVL.

The chain carries TRBV9 and TRBJ2-1; 7 bases align to TRBD2. The CDR3 is 16 amino acids. Germline V lookup: CDR1 SGDLS, CDR2 YYNGEE. J gave up 4 bases and V 0 bases, and 7 bases lay outside the gene matches. The CDR3 DNA reads TGTGCCAGCAGCGTAGGTGGTAGCGGGTTTTACAATGAGCAGTTCTTC. Residues: CASSVGGSGFYNEQFF.

The chain combines TRBV5-4 with TRBJ2-2, with 7 bases fitting TRBD2. Trimming removed 4 bases from V and 2 bases from J; junction bases left unmatched: 5. There are 15 residues in the CDR3. Germline CDR1 SGHNT, CDR2 YYREEE (reference sequence). CDR3: CASSEGLSNTGELFF. The CDR3 nucleotides read TGTGCCAGCAGCGAGGGACTAAGTAACACCGGGGAGCTGTTTTTT. The full variable domain, in which reference TRBV5-4 and TRBJ2-2 provide the parts outside the CDR3, is ETGVTQSPTHLIKTRGQQVTLRCSSQSGHNTVSWYQQALGQGPQFIFQYYREEENGRGNFPPRFSGLQFPNYSSELNVNALELDDSALYLCASSEGLSNTGELFFGEGSRLTVL.

This clone was seen only once. The chain links TRBV11-3 to TRBJ2-1; 12 bases match TRBD2. V lost 1 base to trimming and J lost 9 bases; unmatched junction nucleotides: 4. Germline V lookup: CDR1 SGHNT, CDR2 YENEEA. This CDR3 spans 15 amino acids. The DNA of the CDR3 is TGTGCCAGCAGCTTAGGGACTAGCGGGATAACTGAGCAGTTCTTC. The encoded protein is CASSLGTSGITEQFF.

V usage is TRBV19 and J usage is TRBJ1-1; TRBD1 is a possible D gene (6 bases). The CDR3 is 13 residues long. CDR1 and CDR2 from the germline V gene are LNHDA and SQIVND (reference sequence). Trimming removed 7 bases from V and 5 bases from J, with 14 bases in between. The chain's CDR3 is CASKARGATEAFF. CDR3 sequence (DNA): TGTGCCAGTAAAGCCAGGGGCGCTACTGAAGCTTTCTTT.

The chain has TRBV7-9 and TRBJ1-2, with 9 bases identical to TRBD1. This CDR3 is 16 amino acids long. Per germline, CDR1 SEHNR and CDR2 FQNEAQ (reference sequence). Germline trimming cut 1 base from V and 4 bases from J; bases unmatched to any gene: 7. CDR3: CASSLGGTGPLYGYTF. The CDR3 bases are TGTGCCAGCAGCTTAGGTGGGACAGGGCCGCTCTATGGCTACACCTTC.

The chain is built from TRBV5-1 and TRBJ1-4; D possibly corresponds to TRBD1 (5 bases). CDR1 and CDR2 from the germline V gene are SGHRS and YFSETQ. This CDR3 is 14 amino acids long. The ends were cut back, 0 bases at V and 5 bases at J, with 8 bases in the middle. CDR3 sequence (DNA): TGCGCCAGCAGCTTGGAAAGGGGCAATGAAAAACTGTTTTTT. This codes for CASSLERGNEKLFF.

The chain uses TRBV10-3 and TRBJ2-7, with 9 bases fitting TRBD2. CDR1 is ENHRY, CDR2 SYGVKD, per germline. The CDR3 is 14 amino acids. V was clipped by 3 bases and J by 2 bases; unmatched bases: 2. The CDR3 nucleotides read TGTGCCATCAGTGAACTAGCGGGCACCTACGAGCAGTACTTC. It is translated as CAISELAGTYEQYF.

The chain links TRBV15 to TRBJ1-1, with 8 positions matching TRBD1. CDR1 is LNHNV, CDR2 YYDKDF, per germline (reference sequence). V gave up 6 bases and J gave up 6 bases; unmatched junction bases: 9. CDR3 length: 14 residues. Written as DNA, the CDR3 is TGTGCCACCAGTCAAGCACAGGGGGTGGCTGAAGCTTTCTTT. Translation gives CATSQAQGVAEAFF.

This clone was found a few times. CDR3 sequence reads: CATGTGGSGTYEQYF. In DNA, the CDR3 is TGTGCCACCGGGACAGGGGGCTCGGGCACCTACGAGCAGTACTTC. The chain couples TRBV24-1 to TRBJ2-7, with 12 nucleotides matching TRBD1. Germline CDR1 reads KGHDR; CDR2 reads SFDVKD. The CDR3 has 15 amino acids. V shed 9 bases, J shed 2 bases, and the junction held 7 bases outside the gene matches.

This sequence joins TRBV5-6 and TRBJ2-2, with a possible D match to TRBD1 (7 bases). Germline assignment: CDR1 SGHDT and CDR2 YYEEEE. V lost 0 bases, J lost 6 bases, and 12 bases lay in between. The CDR3 has 15 residues. The DNA of the CDR3 is TGTGCCAGCAGCTTGGACGGCAGGGGGGCCGGGGAGCTGTTTTTT. As protein: CASSLDGRGAGELFF.

This chain connects TRBV11-2 to TRBJ2-5; no reliable D call. V was trimmed by 2 bases and J by 1 base, leaving 5 bases between them. Germline assignment: CDR1 SGHAT and CDR2 FQNNGV. The CDR3 contains 13 residues. CDR3: CASSLLLQETQYF. The CDR3 DNA follows: TGTGCCAGCAGCTTACTACTCCAAGAGACCCAGTACTTC.

This chain links TRBV6-5 with TRBJ2-5; D perhaps matches TRBD2 (5 bases). This CDR3 has 12 residues. Trimming took off 6 bases at V and 5 bases at J, with 10 bases between the two ends. Germline assignment: CDR1 MNHEY and CDR2 SVGAGI. CDR3 loop: CASSRGGETQYF. CDR3 DNA sequence: TGTGCCAGCAGCCGCGGCGGGGAGACCCAGTACTTC.

V and J are TRBV9 and TRBJ2-5, with 10 bases that match TRBD2. The germline V gene has CDR1 SGDLS and CDR2 YYNGEE. The CDR3 length is 15 residues. The V gene end was trimmed by 2 bases and the J gene end by 4 bases; junction bases not matched to a gene: 5. The CDR3 loop reads CASSVQAGGTETQYF. The CDR3 DNA is TGTGCCAGCAGCGTCCAAGCGGGAGGGACAGAGACCCAGTACTTC.

This clone occurred a few times. The chain uses TRBV2 and TRBJ1-1, with no clear D. Germline V CDR1 and CDR2: SNHLY, FYNNEI. Trimming left V 8 bases short and J 3 bases short, with 13 bases between. This CDR3 is 13 amino acids long. CDR3 loop: CASLREDDTEAFF. The CDR3 DNA follows: TGTGCCAGCTTAAGAGAAGATGACACTGAAGCTTTCTTT. The entire variable domain, with the rest obtained from reference TRBV2 and TRBJ1-1, is as follows: EPEVTQTPSHQVTQMGQEVILRCVPISNHLYFYWYRQILGQKVEFLVSFYNNEISEKSEIFDDQFSVERPDGSNFTLKIRSTKLEDSAMYFCASLREDDTEAFFGQGTRLTVV.

The chain joins TRBV9 to TRBJ2-5, with D possibly being TRBD1 (5 bases). V lost 1 base and J 2 bases, leaving 9 bases between the germline ends. Germline lookup yields CDR1 SGDLS and CDR2 YYNGEE. The CDR3 totals 14 residues. The CDR3 DNA reads TGTGCCAGCAGCGTACAGGGTGGGCAAGAGACCCAGTACTTC. It is translated as CASSVQGGQETQYF.